The 24 T cell receptor beta chains reported below all come from one sample, sequenced in a study of cytomegalovirus exposure and HLA in healthy donors. The PCR had 60 Vbeta and 13 Jbeta primers. Sequencing used immunoSEQ multiplex PCR; TCRdb keeps in-frame clones, though not all of them. The sample yields approximately 170,000 clones, roughly 85% seen once. Specimen: PBMCs. The receptors come from a man aged 18 to 35 in good health and CMV-seropositive.

The rearrangement joins TRBV5-4 to TRBJ1-1, with 10 bases lining up with TRBD1. The CDR3 has 15 amino acids. The trim removed 4 bases at V and 0 bases at J, leaving 3 bases unmatched. CDR1 and CDR2 from the germline V gene are SGHNT and YYREEE (reference sequence). The CDR3 coding sequence is TGTGCCAGCAGCGGGGGGACAGGGGTGAACACTGAAGCTTTCTTT. Its translation is CASSGGTGVNTEAFF.

V and J are TRBV6-1 and TRBJ1-1; D perhaps matches TRBD1 (6 bases). This CDR3 comprises 12 residues. Trimming removed 10 bases at V and 4 bases at J, with 13 bases between. CDR1 and CDR2 (germline): MNHNS, SASEGT. CDR3 coding DNA: TGTGCCATTTCTCAGGGGAGCACTGAAGCTTTCTTT. This gives the protein CAISQGSTEAFF.

This clone has just one count. This CDR3 is missing its conserved last phenylalanine or tryptophan, likely due to a read error. The rearrangement links TRBV6-5 to TRBJ1-6; D unclear. CDR3 length: 16 amino acids. V was clipped by 4 bases and J by 5 bases, with 15 bases between them. The germline gives CDR1 MNHEY, CDR2 SVGAGI. In DNA, the CDR3 is TGTGCCAGCAGTTTCACAGTCCCGACGGATAATTCACCCCTCCACCTT. This codes for CASSFTVPTDNSPLHL.

This rearrangement joins TRBV7-9 to TRBJ2-5; 7 bases are shared with TRBD2. CDR3 length: 16 amino acids. In germline, CDR1 is SEHNR, CDR2 FQNEAQ (reference sequence). J was trimmed by 5 bases and V by 5 bases; bases with no gene match: 14. The CDR3 nucleotides read TGTGCCAGCAGCCGTGATTTAGCGGGCGACGGGGAGACCCAGTACTTC. Its translation: CASSRDLAGDGETQYF.

This clone appeared a few times. The chain has TRBV2 and TRBJ1-2; 7 positions agree with TRBD1. Per germline, CDR1 SNHLY and CDR2 FYNNEI. This CDR3 region has 14 residues. Trimming removed 6 bases from V and 4 bases from J; junction bases left unmatched: 8. The CDR3 nucleotides read TGTGCCAGCAGAGAGGGTAGGGGGCTCTATGGCTACACCTTC. This encodes CASREGRGLYGYTF.

This sequence joins TRBV28 and TRBJ2-5; TRBD1 matches 8 bases. V lost 5 bases and J lost 1; bases outside the gene matches: 9. Germline CDR1 reads MDHEN; CDR2 reads SYDVKM. This CDR3 region has 16 residues. The CDR3 region is CASSLPGTGSQETQYF. The CDR3 nucleotides read TGTGCCAGCAGTCTCCCCGGGACAGGATCCCAAGAGACCCAGTACTTC.

The chain employs TRBV15 and TRBJ1-1; TRBD1 might be the D (6 bases). V dropped 0 bases and J dropped 5 bases, with 10 bases sitting between them. This CDR3 contains 14 residues. In germline, CDR1 is LNHNV, CDR2 YYDKDF (reference sequence). The CDR3 nucleotides read TGTGCCACCAGCAGAGACCCCAGGGGAACTGAAGCTTTCTTT. It yields the protein CATSRDPRGTEAFF.

The chain joins TRBV30 to TRBJ2-3, with D perhaps matching TRBD1 (5 bases). CDR1 is GTSNPN and CDR2 is SVGIG in the germline V gene (reference sequence). V lost 4 bases, J lost 6 bases, and 20 bases lay in between. The CDR3 extends over 15 amino acids. The CDR3 spells CAWMTGAFNEDTQYF. The CDR3 DNA is TGTGCCTGGATGACTGGGGCCTTCAATGAGGATACGCAGTATTTT.

The V call is TRBV4-3, the J call TRBJ2-1; 8 positions match TRBD2. Trimming took 0 bases from V and 0 from J; bases not matched to a gene: 4. CDR3 size: 17 residues. Germline V gene data show CDR1 as LGHNA and CDR2 as YSLEER. CDR3 sequence reads: CASSQEPGLDSYNEQFF. CDR3 nucleotide sequence: TGCGCCAGCAGCCAAGAACCGGGACTAGACTCCTACAATGAGCAGTTCTTC.

This clone has more than one count but fewer than ten. The chain couples TRBV11-3 to TRBJ1-5; 8 nucleotides match TRBD1. Germline lookup yields CDR1 SGHNT and CDR2 YENEEA. This CDR3 region has 15 residues. V was clipped by 2 bases and J by 2 bases; unmatched bases: 2. Here the CDR3 reads CASSLNRGCNQPQHF. CDR3 bases: TGTGCCAGCAGCTTAAACAGGGGGTGCAATCAGCCCCAGCATTTT.

The gene calls are TRBV6-1 and TRBJ1-1; TRBD1 matches 7 bases. CDR1 and CDR2 (germline): MNHNS, SASEGT. Trimming removed 6 bases from V and 4 bases from J; junction bases left unmatched: 8. The CDR3 runs 14 residues. CDR3 sequence (DNA): TGTGCCAGCAGGGTGACAGGGATCGGCACTGAAGCTTTCTTT. This encodes CASRVTGIGTEAFF.

The chain is built from TRBV6-6 and TRBJ2-7; 7 nucleotides agree with TRBD2. The V gene end was trimmed by 6 bases and the J gene end by 2 bases; junction bases not matched to a gene: 4. Germline CDR1 and CDR2: MNHNY and SVGAGI (reference sequence). The CDR3 covers 13 residues. The CDR3 nucleotides read TGTGCCAGCAGCGGACTAGGCCCCTACGAGCAGTACTTC. Translating it yields CASSGLGPYEQYF.

V usage is TRBV18 and J usage is TRBJ1-1; TRBD1 agrees at 8 bases. Germline V gene sequence: CDR1 KGHSH, CDR2 LQKENI. V lost 8 bases to trimming and J lost 3 bases; unmatched junction nucleotides: 5. The CDR3 spans 13 residues. CDR3 sequence (DNA): TGTGCCAGCGGGGGACAGGCGTACACTGAAGCTTTCTTT. It yields the protein CASGGQAYTEAFF. The full variable domain, with the rest looked up from reference TRBV18 and TRBJ1-1, is NAGVMQNPRHLVRRRGQEARLRCSPMKGHSHVYWYRQLPEEGLKFMVYLQKENIIDESGMPKERFSAEFPKEGPSILRIQQVVRGDSAAYFCASGGQAYTEAFFGQGTRLTVV.

About this clone itself: An end of the junction differs from the germline gene, which may be a read error. The chain carries TRBV5-4 and TRBJ2-7; 11 bases map to TRBD1. Germline CDR1 reads SGHNT; CDR2 reads YYREEE (reference sequence). The CDR3 loop spans 15 amino acids. CDR3 in amino acids: CASSSGTGGRTEHYF. CDR3 bases: TGTGCCAGCAGCTCTGGGACAGGGGGTCGCACGGAGCACTACTTC. Using reference TRBV5-4 and TRBJ2-7 for the parts outside the CDR3, the full variable domain is ETGVTQSPTHLIKTRGQQVTLRCSSQSGHNTVSWYQQALGQGPQFIFQYYREEENGRGNFPPRFSGLQFPNYSSELNVNALELDDSALYLCASSSGTGGRTEHYFGPGTRLTVT.

This chain joins TRBV29-1 and TRBJ2-5; TRBD2 might be the D (5 bases). The germline V gene encodes CDR1 SQVTM and CDR2 ANQGSEA. There are 12 residues in the CDR3. The V end lost 2 bases, the J end lost 5 bases, and 9 bases lay between the germline ends. The CDR3 loop is CSVESGYETQYF. The CDR3, as DNA: TGCAGCGTTGAATCGGGGTACGAGACCCAGTACTTC.

The gene calls are TRBV7-9 and TRBJ2-1; 10 nucleotides line up with TRBD1. The CDR3 totals 16 residues. The V and J ends lost 4 bases and 4 bases, in that order; junction bases with no gene match: 7. Germline V gene sequence: CDR1 SEHNR, CDR2 FQNEAQ (reference sequence). The CDR3 reads CASSSHRDRGYNEQFF. The DNA of the CDR3 is TGTGCCAGCAGCTCTCACCGGGACAGGGGATACAATGAGCAGTTCTTC.

The chain carries TRBV11-2 and TRBJ2-2; a weak D match, TRBD2 (5 bases). With 5 bases removed from V and 6 bases from J, the gap between germline ends came to 16 bases. The CDR3 runs to 15 residues. The germline CDR1 and CDR2 sequences are SGHAT and FQNNGV. Written as DNA, the CDR3 is TGTGCCAGCAGCCCCCTCGAGAAGGGAGCCGGGGAGCTGTTTTTT. Translating gives CASSPLEKGAGELFF.

The V call is TRBV7-9, the J call TRBJ1-1; no firm D call. V was pared by 7 bases and J by 3 bases, with 12 bases between. CDR3 length: 13 amino acids. Looked up from germline, CDR1 is SEHNR and CDR2 is FQNEAQ (reference sequence). The CDR3 sequence: CASTPGGDTEAFF. The CDR3 nucleotides read TGTGCCAGCACCCCCGGCGGGGACACTGAAGCTTTCTTT.

The chain joins TRBV11-2 to TRBJ1-4; a possible D gene is TRBD1 (6 bases). The germline V gene has CDR1 SGHAT and CDR2 FQNNGV. The CDR3 length is 16 residues. Trimming shortened V by 4 bases and J by 1 base, and 13 bases separated the two germline ends. CDR3 in amino acids: CASSSLTGKTNEKLFF. The DNA for the CDR3 is TGTGCCAGCAGCTCCTTAACAGGGAAAACTAATGAAAAACTGTTTTTT.

With respect to this clone: In this CDR3 the conserved last residue, phenylalanine or tryptophan, is missing, so a read error is likely. This chain joins TRBV7-9 and TRBJ1-1; D is unclear. The V gene lost 0 bases and the J gene lost 5 bases, with 13 bases spanning the gap. The CDR3 is made up of 15 amino acids. The germline V gene encodes CDR1 SEHNR and CDR2 FQNEAQ (reference sequence). The CDR3 is CASSLAQELITEAFL. The DNA for the CDR3 is TGTGCCAGCAGCTTAGCGCAGGAATTAATTACTGAAGCTTTCCTT.

CDR3 in amino acids: CASSWEKAQYLYGYTF. The CDR3 bases are TGTGCCAGCAGCTGGGAGAAAGCTCAATACCTCTATGGCTACACCTTC. V usage is TRBV7-9 and J usage is TRBJ1-2; D ambiguous. The CDR3 sequence is 16 residues long. V dropped 4 bases and J dropped 4 bases, with 19 bases sitting between them. Germline loops: CDR1 SEHNR, CDR2 FQNEAQ (reference sequence).

The chain has TRBV4-2 and TRBJ2-1; TRBD2 matches at 13 bases. Germline V gene data show CDR1 as LGHNA and CDR2 as YNFKEQ. The CDR3 sequence is 18 residues long. With V trimmed by 3 bases and J by 6 bases, 11 bases remained unmatched. The CDR3, as DNA: TGTGCCAGCAGCCACCCATCCGGGACTAGCGGGATGGTCAATGAGCAGTTCTTC. It yields the protein CASSHPSGTSGMVNEQFF.

This chain joins TRBV6-6 and TRBJ2-1; 8 bases map to TRBD2. Losses at the gene ends were 6 bases for V and 2 bases for J; bases not matched to a gene: 9. This CDR3 comprises 16 residues. Per the germline V gene, CDR1 is MNHNY and CDR2 is SVGAGI (reference sequence). For the CDR3, the DNA is TGTGCCAGCAGCCCCTCACCGGGACTAGCCTACAATGAGCAGTTCTTC. Encoded protein: CASSPSPGLAYNEQFF.

The chain carries TRBV7-9 and TRBJ2-7; the D is unclear. The germline CDR1 and CDR2 sequences are SEHNR and FQNEAQ (reference sequence). The CDR3 is 13 amino acids. Deletions cut 3 bases from V and 1 base from J, with 7 bases between. The CDR3 reads CASSFKESYEQYF. DNA of the CDR3: TGTGCCAGCAGCTTCAAAGAGTCCTACGAGCAGTACTTC.